Below are 6 T cell receptor beta chains sequenced from a single sample in a study of OX40 agonist ivuxolimab in advanced cancers. TCRdb's copy holds only in-frame clones and misses some; the assay was immunoSEQ multiplex PCR. The table records around 20,000 clones, 88% of them present only once. This specimen consisted of CD4+ or CD8+ T cells sorted from blood, obtained in a trial of the OX40 agonist ivuxolimab. The receptors shown here come from an adult with an advanced solid tumor such as melanoma, head and neck, liver or kidney cancer.

This clone appeared a single time. This rearrangement joins TRBV28 to TRBJ2-1, with 7 bases aligning to TRBD2. The trim removed 6 bases at V and 7 bases at J, leaving 9 bases unmatched. This CDR3 spans 14 amino acids. The V gene's germline CDR1 is MDHEN and CDR2 SYDVKM. CDR3 sequence: CASSLGRVGNEQFF. The CDR3 nucleotides are TGTGCCAGCAGCCTAGGGAGGGTAGGAAATGAGCAGTTCTTC. The full variable domain, completed using reference TRBV28 and TRBJ2-1, is DVKVTQSSRYLVKRTGEKVFLECVQDMDHENMFWYRQDPGLGLRLIYFSYDVKMKEKGDIPEGYSVSREKKERFSLILESASTNQTSMYLCASSLGRVGNEQFFGPGTRLTVL.

The V call is TRBV30, the J call TRBJ1-2; weak D call: TRBD1 (5 bases). V lost 0 bases and J lost 3, with 11 bases in between. CDR3 length: 14 amino acids. The germline gives CDR1 GTSNPN, CDR2 SVGIG (reference sequence). The DNA for the CDR3 is TGTGCCTGGAGTGTTAGGGAGGGGTACTATGGCTACACCTTC. Amino acids: CAWSVREGYYGYTF.

The chain is built from TRBV10-2 and TRBJ2-5; possible D gene TRBD1, 5 bases. The CDR3 has 13 amino acids. CDR1 is WSHSY and CDR2 is SAAADI in the germline V gene. V gave up 2 bases and J gave up 6 bases, with 10 bases separating them. The CDR3 DNA reads as TGCGCCAGCAGTGAGGGGGCAGGCCAGACCCAGTACTTC. Its protein is CASSEGAGQTQYF.

J is TRBJ2-3 and V is TRBV6-1; 7 bases map to TRBD2. Trimming at V came to 1 base and at J to 9 bases, leaving 10 bases not matched to a gene. Per germline, CDR1 MNHNS and CDR2 SASEGT. The CDR3 is 15 residues long. The CDR3 DNA is TGTGCCAGCAGTGAAGTGGAGGGGAGGGCCAGGACGCAGTATTTT. Encoded protein: CASSEVEGRARTQYF.

DNA of the CDR3: TGTGCCAGCAGCGTAGTGGGGGACAGGTGGTACAATGAGCAGTTCTTC. This gives the protein CASSVVGDRWYNEQFF. This sequence joins TRBV9 and TRBJ2-1; 8 bases map to TRBD1. Trimming removed 0 bases from V and 4 bases from J; junction bases left unmatched: 6. From germline, CDR1 is SGDLS and CDR2 YYNGEE. This CDR3 is built from 16 residues. Based on the CDR3 plus reference TRBV9 and TRBJ2-1, the full variable domain is DSGVTQTPKHLITATGQRVTLRCSPRSGDLSVYWYQQSLDQGLQFLIQYYNGEERAKGNILERFSAQQFPDLHSELNLSSLELGDSALYFCASSVVGDRWYNEQFFGPGTRLTVL.

The chain employs TRBV7-9 and TRBJ2-7; 8 bases align to TRBD2. The CDR3 contains 15 residues. V gave up 3 bases and J gave up 0 bases; unmatched junction bases: 4. Germline-derived CDR1 and CDR2 are SEHNR and FQNEAQ (reference sequence). The CDR3 region is CASSLYSGASYEQYF. CDR3 nucleotide sequence: TGTGCCAGCAGCTTGTATAGCGGGGCCTCCTACGAGCAGTACTTC.